The 13 T cell receptor beta chains presented below share a single source sample, sequenced in a study of shared clonotypes between healthy human individuals. The data were produced by immunoSEQ multiplex PCR, yet TCRdb's version contains in-frame clones alone and is incomplete. The sample carries approximately 2.5 million clones, approximately 94% recorded once. The sequencing sample was made of naive CD4+ T cells from PBMCs. Subset noted: CD45RA+ positively selected. The receptors here all came from a man aged 18 to 29 in good health. Some clones in this sample may be carry-over from other donors' samples.

The chain employs TRBV28 and TRBJ2-4, with D uncertain. This CDR3 is built from 18 residues. Germline assignment: CDR1 MDHEN and CDR2 SYDVKM. Trimming removed 2 bases from V and 0 bases from J, with 17 bases in between. DNA for the CDR3: TGTGCCAGCAGTTTAGACCTCCGGGCCAGGCGAGCCAAAAACATTCAGTACTTC. It translates to CASSLDLRARRAKNIQYF.

Comments on this clone: Additional DNA sequences in this sample encode the identical CDR3. The CDR3 nucleotides are TGTGCCAGCAGCCCGGACAGGCTTAATGAAAAACTGTTTTTT. This codes for CASSPDRLNEKLFF. The rearrangement links TRBV5-4 to TRBJ1-4; 7 nucleotides align to TRBD1. The CDR3 spans 14 residues. J was trimmed by 4 bases and V by 4 bases; bases with no gene match: 4. CDR1 is SGHNT, CDR2 YYREEE, per germline (reference sequence).

The chain recombines TRBV2 with TRBJ1-1; 9 positions agree with TRBD1. Germline V gene data show CDR1 as SNHLY and CDR2 as FYNNEI. There are 16 residues in the CDR3. V was pared by 5 bases and J by 5 bases, with 12 bases of the junction left unmatched. Here the CDR3 reads CASSSRTGVLRTEAFF. In nucleotides, the CDR3 is TGTGCCAGCAGTTCTAGGACAGGGGTCCTCCGTACTGAAGCTTTCTTT. Drawing the rest from reference TRBV2 and TRBJ1-1, the complete variable domain is EPEVTQTPSHQVTQMGQEVILRCVPISNHLYFYWYRQILGQKVEFLVSFYNNEISEKSEIFDDQFSVERPDGSNFTLKIRSTKLEDSAMYFCASSSRTGVLRTEAFFGQGTRLTVV.

V is TRBV2 and J is TRBJ2-5; a weak D match, TRBD1 (6 bases). Between the trimmed V and J ends, which lost 7 bases and 4 bases, there was a span of 10 bases. The CDR3 loop spans 12 amino acids. Germline values: CDR1 SNHLY, CDR2 FYNNEI. The DNA for the CDR3 is TGTGCCAGCATGAGGGGGATAGAGACCCAGTACTTC. This codes for CASMRGIETQYF.

The chain links TRBV11-2 to TRBJ2-5; possible D gene TRBD1, 7 bases. The V end lost 6 bases, the J end lost 5 bases, and 10 bases lay between the germline ends. The germline gives CDR1 SGHAT, CDR2 FQNNGV. This CDR3 is built from 12 residues. CDR3 residues: CASRSGGETQYF. In nucleotides, the CDR3 is TGTGCCAGCAGGTCAGGGGGGGAGACCCAGTACTTC. The complete variable domain, with remaining parts taken from reference TRBV11-2 and TRBJ2-5, reads EAGVAQSPRYKIIEKRQSVAFWCNPISGHATLYWYQQILGQGPKLLIQFQNNGVVDDSQLPKDRFSAERLKGVDSTLKIQPAKLEDSAVYLCASRSGGETQYFGPGTRLLVL.

This clone was seen only a few times. V and J are TRBV13 and TRBJ1-1; 10 bases are shared with TRBD1. The junction had 3 bases not matched to a gene; V was cut back by 5 bases and J by 0 bases. This CDR3 is built from 15 residues. Germline CDR1 is PRHDT and CDR2 is FYEKMQ (reference sequence). CDR3 DNA: TGTGCCAGCAGCGCGGGACAGGGGCTGAACACTGAAGCTTTCTTT. As protein: CASSAGQGLNTEAFF. The entire variable domain, with the rest obtained from reference TRBV13 and TRBJ1-1, is as follows: AAGVIQSPRHLIKEKRETATLKCYPIPRHDTVYWYQQGPGQDPQFLISFYEKMQSDKGSIPDRFSAQQFSDYHSELNMSSLELGDSALYFCASSAGQGLNTEAFFGQGTRLTVV.

This chain connects TRBV21-1 to TRBJ1-2. TRBV21-1 is designated a pseudogene. The CDR3 is 15 residues long. The CDR3 DNA sequence: TGTGCCAGCAGCATTTGGGTCGGCTTTGCCAATGGCTACACCTTC. It codes for CASSIWVGFANGYTF.

The chain joins TRBV27 to TRBJ1-3, with D tentatively TRBD1 (6 bases). CDR1 and CDR2 (germline): MNHEY, SMNVEV (reference sequence). The CDR3 sequence is 16 residues long. Trimming shortened V by 4 bases and J by 0 bases, and 13 bases separated the two germline ends. DNA for the CDR3: TGTGCCAGCAGTTACCGGGACACTAACTCTGGAAACACCATATATTTT. Protein sequence: CASSYRDTNSGNTIYF.

The chain carries TRBV7-9 and TRBJ2-7, with 12 bases that match TRBD2. CDR3 length: 15 amino acids. J was trimmed by 1 base and V by 3 bases; bases with no gene match: 1. Germline V gives CDR1 SEHNR, CDR2 FQNEAQ (reference sequence). CDR3: CASSFGTSGSYEQYF. CDR3 sequence (DNA): TGTGCCAGCAGCTTCGGGACTAGCGGGTCCTACGAGCAGTACTTC.

A note on this clone: Other DNA sequences in the same sample also yield this CDR3. The chain recombines TRBV18 with TRBJ2-5; no reliable D call. Between the trimmed V and J ends, which lost 1 base and 5 bases, there was a span of 5 bases. The CDR3 is 12 amino acids. Germline V gene sequence: CDR1 KGHSH, CDR2 LQKENI. CDR3 DNA sequence: TGTGCCAGCTCACCACGCGGCGAGACCCAGTACTTC. Amino acid sequence: CASSPRGETQYF. The full variable domain, completed using reference TRBV18 and TRBJ2-5, is NAGVMQNPRHLVRRRGQEARLRCSPMKGHSHVYWYRQLPEEGLKFMVYLQKENIIDESGMPKERFSAEFPKEGPSILRIQQVVRGDSAAYFCASSPRGETQYFGPGTRLLVL.

The chain is built from TRBV27 and TRBJ2-7; 7 bases are a match to TRBD1. V shed 8 bases, J shed 6 bases, and the junction held 16 bases outside the gene matches. CDR1 is MNHEY, CDR2 SMNVEV, per germline (reference sequence). The CDR3 extends over 15 amino acids. CDR3 sequence: CASSKGARPPSEQYF. CDR3 DNA: TGTGCCAGCTCCAAGGGGGCCCGACCTCCTTCCGAGCAGTACTTC.

This chain joins TRBV7-3 and TRBJ2-2; D not resolved. The CDR3 is 15 amino acids. The V end was cut by 4 bases, the J end by 0 bases, with 9 bases between. Germline V gene lookup returns CDR1 SGHTA and CDR2 FQGTGA. In nucleotides, the CDR3 is TGTGCCAGCAGCTCCCAGAAAGCGAACACCGGGGAGCTGTTTTTT. It translates to CASSSQKANTGELFF.

The chain employs TRBV7-6 and TRBJ2-7, with D maybe TRBD1 (6 bases). V was cut by 4 bases and J by 6 bases, with 19 bases left in between. CDR3 length: 15 residues. Germline V gene data show CDR1 as SGHVS and CDR2 as FNYEAQ. The CDR3 coding sequence is TGTGCCAGCAGCTCGACCCCCTCCCGGACAGTCGAGCAGTACTTC. Its protein product is CASSSTPSRTVEQYF.